These T cell receptor beta chains were read from a single sample in a study of Ad26.COV2.S vaccination and SARS-CoV-2 variants. TCRdb keeps only in-frame clones here, not all; method: immunoSEQ multiplex PCR. The sample gives some 350,000 clones, 92% of which show up once; 3.5% to 4.5% is in the top ten. The material sequenced was peripheral blood, taken after recovery from COVID-19. Source of these receptors: a human donor who had recovered from COVID-19. Each CDR3 is given with its conserved first and last residue. The D gene is left open where the match is weak. A clone size is listed for some rows: how often the clone was seen (once, few, many), or a class if it is expanded.

d_call j_call v_call clone_size cdr3_aa cdr3_nt
TRBD2 TRBJ2-3 TRBV6-4 NA CASSRLAGGTDTQYF TGTGCCAGCAGCCGACTAGCGGGGGGAACAGATACGCAGTATTTT
TRBD1 TRBJ1-4 TRBV29-1 NA CSVLTGGNEKLFF TGCAGCGTCTTGACAGGGGGTAATGAAAAACTGTTTTTT
NA TRBJ2-3 TRBV29-1 NA CSVGSPDTQYF TGCAGCGTTGGATCCCCAGATACGCAGTATTTT
NA TRBJ2-2 TRBV2 NA CASSAGRGRTGELFF TGTGCCAGCAGTGCGGGCAGGGGAAGGACCGGGGAGCTGTTTTTT
NA TRBJ2-1 TRBV5-5 NA CACRSVLASYNEQFF TGTGCCTGCCGGAGTGTTTTGGCTTCGTACAATGAGCAGTTCTTC
NA TRBJ2-7 TRBV2 once CASSEHGVEQYF TGTGCCAGCAGTGAACACGGCGTCGAGCAGTACTTC
TRBD2 TRBJ2-7 TRBV6-2/TRBV6-3 NA CASSSTGTSGGVQYF TGTGCCAGCAGTTCCACCGGGACTAGCGGGGGGGTGCAGTACTTC
TRBD1 TRBJ1-2 TRBV27 NA CASSAYQQGGGDGYTF TGTGCCAGCAGTGCTTATCAACAGGGGGGAGGTGATGGCTACACCTTC
NA TRBJ1-5 TRBV2 NA CASMEGFRQPQHF TGTGCCAGCATGGAGGGCTTCAGACAGCCCCAGCATTTT
TRBD1 TRBJ2-1 TRBV9 once CASSPRDRAYNEQFF TGTGCCAGCAGCCCCCGGGACAGGGCCTACAATGAGCAGTTCTTC
NA TRBJ1-1 TRBV19 NA CASKGHPKQRMDTEAFF TGTGCCAGTAAGGGACACCCCAAACAGAGAATGGACACTGAAGCTTTCTTT
NA TRBJ1-1 TRBV7-3 NA CASSSQGSGMNTEAFF TGTGCCAGCAGCTCACAGGGTTCCGGAATGAACACTGAAGCTTTCTTT
TRBD2 TRBJ2-5 TRBV5-4 NA CASSTPQGGVGETQYF TGTGCCAGCAGCACCCCCCAGGGAGGGGTTGGAGAGACCCAGTACTTC
TRBD1 TRBJ2-3 TRBV29-1 NA CSVEKQGTDTQYF TGCAGCGTTGAAAAACAGGGGACAGATACGCAGTATTTT
NA TRBJ1-2 TRBV7-9 NA CASSFREGVYGYTF TGTGCCAGCAGTTTCAGGGAAGGCGTCTATGGCTACACCTTC
NA TRBJ1-2 TRBV29-1 NA CSVDGIEYREKVYGYTF TGCAGCGTTGACGGGATTGAATACAGGGAGAAGGTCTATGGCTACACCTTC
NA TRBJ1-2 TRBV11-2 NA CASSLGRGFHPNYGYTF TGTGCCAGCAGCTTAGGACGGGGTTTTCACCCTAACTATGGCTACACCTTC
NA TRBJ2-3 TRBV9 once CASSSDGDTQYF TGTGCCAGCAGCTCGGACGGGGATACGCAGTATTTT